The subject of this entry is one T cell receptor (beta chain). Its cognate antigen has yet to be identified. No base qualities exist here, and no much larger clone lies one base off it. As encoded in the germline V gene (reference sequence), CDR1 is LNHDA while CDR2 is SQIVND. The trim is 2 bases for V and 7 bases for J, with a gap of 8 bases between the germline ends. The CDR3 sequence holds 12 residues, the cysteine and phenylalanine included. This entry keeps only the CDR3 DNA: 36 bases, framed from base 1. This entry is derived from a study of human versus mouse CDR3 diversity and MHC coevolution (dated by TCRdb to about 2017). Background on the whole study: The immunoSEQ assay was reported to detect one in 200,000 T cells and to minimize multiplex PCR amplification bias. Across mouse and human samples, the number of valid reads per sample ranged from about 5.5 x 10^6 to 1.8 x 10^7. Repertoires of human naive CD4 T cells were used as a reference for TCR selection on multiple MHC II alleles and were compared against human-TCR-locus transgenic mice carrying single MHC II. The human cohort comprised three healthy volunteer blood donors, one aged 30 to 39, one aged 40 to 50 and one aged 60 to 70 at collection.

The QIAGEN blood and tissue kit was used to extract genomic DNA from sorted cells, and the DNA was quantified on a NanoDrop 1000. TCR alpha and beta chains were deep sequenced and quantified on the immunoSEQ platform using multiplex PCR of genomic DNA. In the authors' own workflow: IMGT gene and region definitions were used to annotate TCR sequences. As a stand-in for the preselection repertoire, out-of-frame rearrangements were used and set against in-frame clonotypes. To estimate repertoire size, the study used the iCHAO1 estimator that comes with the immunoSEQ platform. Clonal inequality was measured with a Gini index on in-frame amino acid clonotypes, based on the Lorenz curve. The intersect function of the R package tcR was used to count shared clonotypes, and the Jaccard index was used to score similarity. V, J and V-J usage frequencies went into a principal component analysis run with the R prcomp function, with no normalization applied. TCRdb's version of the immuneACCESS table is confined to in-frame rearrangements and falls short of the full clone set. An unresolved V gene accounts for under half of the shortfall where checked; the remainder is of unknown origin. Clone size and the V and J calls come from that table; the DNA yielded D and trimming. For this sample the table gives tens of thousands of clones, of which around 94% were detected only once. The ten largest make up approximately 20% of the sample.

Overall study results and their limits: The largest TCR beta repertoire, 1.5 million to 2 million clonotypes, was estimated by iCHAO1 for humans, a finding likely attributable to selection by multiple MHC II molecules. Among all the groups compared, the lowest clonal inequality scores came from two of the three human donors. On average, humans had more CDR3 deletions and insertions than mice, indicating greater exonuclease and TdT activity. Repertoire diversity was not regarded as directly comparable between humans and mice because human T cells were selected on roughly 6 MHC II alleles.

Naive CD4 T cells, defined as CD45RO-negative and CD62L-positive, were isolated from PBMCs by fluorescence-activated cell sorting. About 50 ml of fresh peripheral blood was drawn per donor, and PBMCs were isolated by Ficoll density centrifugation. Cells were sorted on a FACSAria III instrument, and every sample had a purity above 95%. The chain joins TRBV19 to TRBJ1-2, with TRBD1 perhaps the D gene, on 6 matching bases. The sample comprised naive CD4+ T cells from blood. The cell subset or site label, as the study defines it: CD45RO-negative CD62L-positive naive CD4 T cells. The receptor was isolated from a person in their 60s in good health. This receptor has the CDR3 CASSIQGSGYTF. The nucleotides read TGTGCCAGTAGTATACAGGGGTCTGGCTACACCTTC.